This paragraph covers one TCR beta chain sequence. Construction of the TCRbeta library involved unique molecular identifiers. TCRdb analysed the PCR reads with MiXCR anew, one entry per CDR3 protein. The table shows about 830,000 distinct CDR3 sequences, with about 16% occurring only once. The data are from a study of T-cell reconstitution after alpha-beta-depleted transplantation in children. The CDR3 runs 13 residues. Germline CDR1 reads SGHAT; CDR2 reads FQNNGV. The V and J ends lost 5 bases and 3 bases respectively, with 10 bases between them. The chain employs TRBV11-2 and TRBJ2-5, with D perhaps given as TRBD1 or TRBD2 (5 bases each). The sample in question was PBMCs, mostly from graft donor cells, obtained 360 days after TCRalphabeta/CD19-depleted stem cell transplant. The sequence derives from a male patient between 10 and 17 years old who had a stem cell transplant for acute lymphoblastic leukemia, so the T cells may come from the graft donor. The CDR3 DNA is TGTGCCAGCAGCCCGGGGCCCAAAGAGACCCAGTACTTC. This translates into CASSPGPKETQYF.